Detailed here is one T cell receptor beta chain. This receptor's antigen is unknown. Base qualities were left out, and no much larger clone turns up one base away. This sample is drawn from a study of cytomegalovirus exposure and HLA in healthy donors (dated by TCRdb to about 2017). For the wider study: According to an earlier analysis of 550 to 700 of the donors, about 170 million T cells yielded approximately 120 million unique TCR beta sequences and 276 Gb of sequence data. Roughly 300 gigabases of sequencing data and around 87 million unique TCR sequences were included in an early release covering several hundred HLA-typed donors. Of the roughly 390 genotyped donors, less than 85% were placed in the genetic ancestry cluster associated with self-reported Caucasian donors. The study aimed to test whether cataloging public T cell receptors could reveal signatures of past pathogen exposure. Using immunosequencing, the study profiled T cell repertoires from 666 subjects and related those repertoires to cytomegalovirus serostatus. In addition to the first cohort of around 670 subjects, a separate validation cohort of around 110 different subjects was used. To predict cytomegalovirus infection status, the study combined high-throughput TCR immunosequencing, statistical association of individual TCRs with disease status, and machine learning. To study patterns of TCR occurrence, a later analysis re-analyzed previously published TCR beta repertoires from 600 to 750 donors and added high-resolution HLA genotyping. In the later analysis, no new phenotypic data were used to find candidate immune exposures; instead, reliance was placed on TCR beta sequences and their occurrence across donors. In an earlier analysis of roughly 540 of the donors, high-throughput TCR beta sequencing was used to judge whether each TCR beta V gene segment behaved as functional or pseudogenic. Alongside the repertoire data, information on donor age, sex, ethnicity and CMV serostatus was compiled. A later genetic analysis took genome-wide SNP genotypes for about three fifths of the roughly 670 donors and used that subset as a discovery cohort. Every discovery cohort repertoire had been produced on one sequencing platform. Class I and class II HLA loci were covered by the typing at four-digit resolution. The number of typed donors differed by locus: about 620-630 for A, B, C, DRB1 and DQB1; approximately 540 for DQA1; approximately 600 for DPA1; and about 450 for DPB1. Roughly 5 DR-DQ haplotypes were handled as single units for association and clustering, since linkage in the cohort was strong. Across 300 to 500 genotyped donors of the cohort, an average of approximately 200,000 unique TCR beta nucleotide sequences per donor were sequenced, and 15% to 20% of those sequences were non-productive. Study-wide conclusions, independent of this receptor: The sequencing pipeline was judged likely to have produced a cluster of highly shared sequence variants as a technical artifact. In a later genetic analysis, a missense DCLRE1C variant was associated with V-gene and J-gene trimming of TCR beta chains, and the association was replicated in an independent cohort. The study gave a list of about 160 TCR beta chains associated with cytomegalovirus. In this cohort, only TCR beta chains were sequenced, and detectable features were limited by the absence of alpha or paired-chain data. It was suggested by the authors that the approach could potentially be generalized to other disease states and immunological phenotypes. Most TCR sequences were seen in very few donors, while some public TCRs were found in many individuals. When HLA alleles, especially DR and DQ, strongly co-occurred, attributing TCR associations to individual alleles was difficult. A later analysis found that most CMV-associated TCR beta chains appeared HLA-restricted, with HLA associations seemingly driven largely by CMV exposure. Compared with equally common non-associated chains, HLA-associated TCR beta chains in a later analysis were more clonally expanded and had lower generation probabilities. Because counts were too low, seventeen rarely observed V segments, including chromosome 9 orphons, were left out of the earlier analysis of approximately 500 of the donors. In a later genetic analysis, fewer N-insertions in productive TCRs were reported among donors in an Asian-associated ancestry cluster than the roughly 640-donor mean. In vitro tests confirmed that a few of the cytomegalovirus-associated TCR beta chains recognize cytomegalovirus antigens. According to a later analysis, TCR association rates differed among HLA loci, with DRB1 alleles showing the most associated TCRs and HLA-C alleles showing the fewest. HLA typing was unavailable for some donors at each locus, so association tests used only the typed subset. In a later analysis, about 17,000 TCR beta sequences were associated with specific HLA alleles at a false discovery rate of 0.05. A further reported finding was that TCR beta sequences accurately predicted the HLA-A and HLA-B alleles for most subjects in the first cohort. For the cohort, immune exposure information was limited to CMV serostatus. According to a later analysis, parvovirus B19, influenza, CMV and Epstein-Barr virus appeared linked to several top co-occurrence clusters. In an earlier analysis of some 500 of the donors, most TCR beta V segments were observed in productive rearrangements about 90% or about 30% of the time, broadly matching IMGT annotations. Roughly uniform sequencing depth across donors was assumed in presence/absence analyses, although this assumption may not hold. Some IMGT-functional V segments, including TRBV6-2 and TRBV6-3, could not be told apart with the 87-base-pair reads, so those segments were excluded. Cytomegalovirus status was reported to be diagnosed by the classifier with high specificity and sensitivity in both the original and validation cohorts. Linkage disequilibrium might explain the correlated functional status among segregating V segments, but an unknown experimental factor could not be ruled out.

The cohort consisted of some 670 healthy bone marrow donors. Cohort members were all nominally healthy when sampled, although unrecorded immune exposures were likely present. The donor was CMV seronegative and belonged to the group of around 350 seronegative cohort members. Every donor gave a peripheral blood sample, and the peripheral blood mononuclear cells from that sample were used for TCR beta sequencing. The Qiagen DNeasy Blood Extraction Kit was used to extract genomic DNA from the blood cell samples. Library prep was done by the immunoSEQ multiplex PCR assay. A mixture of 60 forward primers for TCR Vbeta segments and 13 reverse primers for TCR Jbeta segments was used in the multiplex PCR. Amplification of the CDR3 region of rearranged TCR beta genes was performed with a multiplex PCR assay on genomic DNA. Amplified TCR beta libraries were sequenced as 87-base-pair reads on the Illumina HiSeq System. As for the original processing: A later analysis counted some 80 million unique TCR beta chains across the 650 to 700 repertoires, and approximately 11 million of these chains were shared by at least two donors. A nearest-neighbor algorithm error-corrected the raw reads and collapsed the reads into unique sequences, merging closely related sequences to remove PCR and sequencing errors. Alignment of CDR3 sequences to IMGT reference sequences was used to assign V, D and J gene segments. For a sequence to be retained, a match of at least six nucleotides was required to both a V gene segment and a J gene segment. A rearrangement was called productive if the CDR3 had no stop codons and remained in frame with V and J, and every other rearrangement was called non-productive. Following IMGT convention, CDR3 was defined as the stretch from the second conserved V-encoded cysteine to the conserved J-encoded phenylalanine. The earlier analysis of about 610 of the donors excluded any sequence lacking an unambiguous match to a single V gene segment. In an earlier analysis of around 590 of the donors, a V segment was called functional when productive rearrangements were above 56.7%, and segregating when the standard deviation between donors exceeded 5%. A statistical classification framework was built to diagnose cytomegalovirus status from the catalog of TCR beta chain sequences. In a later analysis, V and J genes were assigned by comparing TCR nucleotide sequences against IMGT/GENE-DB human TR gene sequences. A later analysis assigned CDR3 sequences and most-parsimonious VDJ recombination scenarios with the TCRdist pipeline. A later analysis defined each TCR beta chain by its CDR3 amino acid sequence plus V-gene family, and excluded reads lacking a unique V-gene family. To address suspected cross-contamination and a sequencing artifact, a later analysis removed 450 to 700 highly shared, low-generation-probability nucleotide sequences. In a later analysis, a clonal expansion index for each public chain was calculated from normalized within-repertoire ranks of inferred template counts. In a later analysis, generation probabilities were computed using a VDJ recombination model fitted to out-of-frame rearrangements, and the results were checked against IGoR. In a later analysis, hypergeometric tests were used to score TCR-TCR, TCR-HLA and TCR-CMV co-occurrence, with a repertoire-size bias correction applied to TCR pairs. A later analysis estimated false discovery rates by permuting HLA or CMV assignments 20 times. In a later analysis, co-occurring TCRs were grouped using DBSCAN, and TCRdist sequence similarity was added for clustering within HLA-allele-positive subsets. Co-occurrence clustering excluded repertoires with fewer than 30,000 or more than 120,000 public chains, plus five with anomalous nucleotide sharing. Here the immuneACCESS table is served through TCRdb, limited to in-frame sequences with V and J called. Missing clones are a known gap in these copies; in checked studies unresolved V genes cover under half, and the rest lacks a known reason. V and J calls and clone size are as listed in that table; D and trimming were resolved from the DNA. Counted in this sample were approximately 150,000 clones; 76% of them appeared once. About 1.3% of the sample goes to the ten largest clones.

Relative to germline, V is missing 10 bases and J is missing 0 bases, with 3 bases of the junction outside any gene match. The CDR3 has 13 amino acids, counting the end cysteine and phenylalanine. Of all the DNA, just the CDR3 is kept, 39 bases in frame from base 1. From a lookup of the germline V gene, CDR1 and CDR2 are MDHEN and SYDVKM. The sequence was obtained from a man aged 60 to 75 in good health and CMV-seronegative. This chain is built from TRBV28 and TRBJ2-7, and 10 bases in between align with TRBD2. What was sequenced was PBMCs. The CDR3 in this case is CAILAGSSYEQYF. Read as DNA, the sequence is TGTGCCATACTAGCGGGAAGCTCCTACGAGCAGTACTTC.